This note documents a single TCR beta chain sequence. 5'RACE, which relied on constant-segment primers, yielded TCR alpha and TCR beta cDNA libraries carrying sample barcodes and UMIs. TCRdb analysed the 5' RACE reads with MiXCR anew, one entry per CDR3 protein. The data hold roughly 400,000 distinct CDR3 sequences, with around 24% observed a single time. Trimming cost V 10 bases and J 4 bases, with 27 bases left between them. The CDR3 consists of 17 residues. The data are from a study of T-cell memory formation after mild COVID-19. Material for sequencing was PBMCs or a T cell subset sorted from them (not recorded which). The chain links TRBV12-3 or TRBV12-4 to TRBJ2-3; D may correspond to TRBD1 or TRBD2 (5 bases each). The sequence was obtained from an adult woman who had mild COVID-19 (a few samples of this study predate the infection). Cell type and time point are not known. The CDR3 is CAIYTSLAREGADTQYF. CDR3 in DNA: TGTGCCATCTATACAAGCCTAGCAAGAGAAGGGGCAGATACGCAGTATTTT.